The rows below give T cell receptor beta chains drawn from one sample of a study of T cells in tuberculosis. The data were produced by immunoSEQ multiplex PCR, yet TCRdb's version contains in-frame clones alone and is incomplete. The data show 25,000 to 30,000 clones, more than 85% seen once. Sequences were obtained from PBMCs. The receptors shown here come from a donor aged 5 to 30 with latent tuberculosis or without tuberculosis infection. Each CDR3 is given with its conserved first and last residue. The order of the fields is J gene, V gene, D gene, clone size, CDR3 DNA, CDR3 protein. The D gene is left open where the match is weak. Not every row has a clone size; where given, it reads once, few, many or a size class.

j_call: TRBJ1-1; v_call: TRBV5-1; d_call: .; clone_size: .; cdr3_nt: TGCGCCAGCAAGGTAGCCTCGAGCACTGAAGCTTTCTTT; cdr3_aa: CASKVASSTEAFF
j_call: TRBJ2-7; v_call: TRBV5-1; d_call: TRBD1; clone_size: .; cdr3_nt: TGCGCCAGCAGCGAGCCGGGACAGGGCGACGAGCAGTACTTC; cdr3_aa: CASSEPGQGDEQYF
j_call: TRBJ2-7; v_call: TRBV15; d_call: TRBD2; clone_size: .; cdr3_nt: TGTGCCACCAGCAGAGATCGGCCTAGCGGGATGTACGAGCAGTACTTC; cdr3_aa: CATSRDRPSGMYEQYF
j_call: TRBJ1-1; v_call: TRBV7-6; d_call: .; clone_size: .; cdr3_nt: TGTGCCAGCAGCTTAATCGCCCCGGGGGGCGAAATAGGCACTGAAGCTTTCTTT; cdr3_aa: CASSLIAPGGEIGTEAFF
j_call: TRBJ2-3; v_call: TRBV10-3; d_call: TRBD2; clone_size: .; cdr3_nt: TGTGCCATCAGTGAGTCGAAAACTAGCGGGACAACCACAGATACGCAGTATTTT; cdr3_aa: CAISESKTSGTTTDTQYF
j_call: TRBJ2-5; v_call: TRBV9; d_call: TRBD2; clone_size: once; cdr3_nt: TGTGCCAGCAGCCCCGGGACTAGAGGCGAGACCCAGTACTTC; cdr3_aa: CASSPGTRGETQYF
j_call: TRBJ2-1; v_call: TRBV10-3; d_call: TRBD2; clone_size: .; cdr3_nt: TGTGCCATCAGTTGGACTGGGGGGGGATACAATGAGCAGTTCTTC; cdr3_aa: CAISWTGGGYNEQFF
j_call: TRBJ2-1; v_call: TRBV6-5; d_call: TRBD2; clone_size: .; cdr3_nt: TGTGCCAGCAGTACGACTAGCGGGGGGGTCAATGAGCAGTTCTTC; cdr3_aa: CASSTTSGGVNEQFF
j_call: TRBJ2-3; v_call: TRBV6-4; d_call: TRBD2; clone_size: .; cdr3_nt: TGTGCCAGCAGTGACTCGACTAGCGGGGGGGGCACAGATACGCAGTATTTT; cdr3_aa: CASSDSTSGGGTDTQYF
j_call: TRBJ2-5; v_call: TRBV11-1; d_call: TRBD2; clone_size: .; cdr3_nt: TGTGCCAGCAGCCCCGGGGGGGCAGGTCGGCGGGAGACCCAGTACTTC; cdr3_aa: CASSPGGAGRRETQYF
j_call: TRBJ1-5; v_call: TRBV18; d_call: TRBD1; clone_size: .; cdr3_nt: TGTGCCAGCTCAAGGACAGGGAGCAATCAGCCCCAGCATTTT; cdr3_aa: CASSRTGSNQPQHF
j_call: TRBJ1-6; v_call: TRBV7-2; d_call: .; clone_size: .; cdr3_nt: TGTGCCAGCAGCTCGAACAGGGAAGTAACCTATAATTCACCCCTCCACTTT; cdr3_aa: CASSSNREVTYNSPLHF
j_call: TRBJ2-3; v_call: TRBV27; d_call: .; clone_size: few; cdr3_nt: TGTGCCAGCAGTCAGCAGGGGGGAACAGATACGCAGTATTTT; cdr3_aa: CASSQQGGTDTQYF
j_call: TRBJ2-7; v_call: TRBV7-2; d_call: .; clone_size: .; cdr3_nt: TGTGCCAGCAGCCCCAGGGGAGAGGACGAGCAGTACTTC; cdr3_aa: CASSPRGEDEQYF
j_call: TRBJ1-5; v_call: TRBV4-1; d_call: TRBD1; clone_size: once; cdr3_nt: TGCGCCAGCAGCCAAGCTGGGGGACAGGGTTTGAGCAATCAGCCCCAGCATTTT; cdr3_aa: CASSQAGGQGLSNQPQHF
j_call: TRBJ2-1; v_call: TRBV29-1; d_call: TRBD2; clone_size: .; cdr3_nt: TGCAGCGTGCGGGGGTGGAATGAGCAGTTCTTC; cdr3_aa: CSVRGWNEQFF
j_call: TRBJ2-7; v_call: TRBV19; d_call: .; clone_size: .; cdr3_nt: TGTGCCAGTAGTATAGGCGGGATATACGAGCAGTACTTC; cdr3_aa: CASSIGGIYEQYF
j_call: TRBJ2-3; v_call: TRBV5-8; d_call: .; clone_size: .; cdr3_nt: TGTGCCAGTCGAGGGCGGGGTAGCACAGATACGCAGTATTTT; cdr3_aa: CASRGRGSTDTQYF
j_call: TRBJ2-3; v_call: TRBV6-5; d_call: .; clone_size: .; cdr3_nt: TGTGCCAGCAGTTACGCAGGATTCACAGATACGCAGTATTTT; cdr3_aa: CASSYAGFTDTQYF
j_call: TRBJ1-2; v_call: TRBV19; d_call: TRBD1; clone_size: .; cdr3_nt: TGTGCCAGTAGTATTCGGGACAGGGACTATGGCTACACCTTC; cdr3_aa: CASSIRDRDYGYTF
j_call: TRBJ1-2; v_call: TRBV7-9; d_call: TRBD1; clone_size: once; cdr3_nt: TGTGCCAGCAACTCCGGACAGGGGGTTTATGGCTACACCTTC; cdr3_aa: CASNSGQGVYGYTF
j_call: TRBJ2-1; v_call: TRBV27; d_call: TRBD2; clone_size: .; cdr3_nt: TGTGCCAGCAGTTTGAGGTTTGGTGGTCGGGGGGTCCGGGACAATGAGCAGTTCTTC; cdr3_aa: CASSLRFGGRGVRDNEQFF
j_call: TRBJ2-7; v_call: TRBV2; d_call: .; clone_size: .; cdr3_nt: TGTGCCACCAAGACTGAACTTATCTCCTACGAGCAGTACTTC; cdr3_aa: CATKTELISYEQYF
j_call: TRBJ1-2; v_call: TRBV28; d_call: TRBD1; clone_size: .; cdr3_nt: TGTGCCAGCAGTTCCCCCGAGACCGGGACAGGGGTCTATGGCTACACCTTC; cdr3_aa: CASSSPETGTGVYGYTF
j_call: TRBJ1-2; v_call: TRBV10-3; d_call: TRBD1; clone_size: .; cdr3_nt: TGTGCCATCAGGGCCTCGACAGGGAGTAACTATGGCTACACCTTC; cdr3_aa: CAIRASTGSNYGYTF
j_call: TRBJ2-1; v_call: TRBV5-4; d_call: .; clone_size: .; cdr3_nt: TGTGCCAGCAGCTTGGCGGCAGGATTATCCTACAATGAGCAGTTCTTC; cdr3_aa: CASSLAAGLSYNEQFF